This passage covers 32 T cell receptor beta chains from one sample sequenced in a study of tumor-infiltrating lymphocytes in primary liver carcinoma. TCR beta cDNA was prepared out of 500 ng total RNA by means of a constant-region primer. Researchers made the TCR beta libraries by running three nested multiplex PCR rounds with slightly modified ARM-PCR. Running 9 to 10 cycles apiece, the first two PCR rounds relied on TRBV1-TRBV30 forward primers together with a C-beta reverse primer. One entry per CDR3 protein results from TCRdb running MiXCR on the multiplex PCR reads. The profile covers around 330,000 distinct CDR3 sequences, with more than 55% appearing a single time and over 15% taken by the ten largest. Unsorted whole blood yielded blood RNA, and germline DNA was extracted as well. What was sequenced was peripheral blood. These receptors came from a woman in her thirties with primary liver carcinoma and hepatitis B virus infection.

Comments on this clonotype: One junction end disagrees with the germline gene, perhaps due to a read error. This chain connects TRBV7-8 to TRBJ1-2, with D possibly being TRBD1 (6 bases). This CDR3 comprises 14 residues. Germline CDR1 and CDR2: SGHVS and FQNEAQ. DNA for the CDR3: TGTGCCAGCAGCTCCTTCGGGACACACTATGACTACACCTTC. Amino acid sequence: CASSSFGTHYDYTF. Combining the CDR3 with reference TRBV7-8 and TRBJ1-2 gives the whole variable domain GAGVSQSPRYKVAKRGQDVALRCDPISGHVSLFWYQQALGQGPEFLTYFQNEAQLDKSGLPSDRFFAERPEGSVSTLKIQRTQQEDSAVYLCASSSFGTHYDYTFGSGTRLTVV.

The table lists this clonotype with a count of one. Here the CDR3 omits its conserved ending phenylalanine or tryptophan, so a read error is the likely source. The CDR3 loop is CASSLEASGYNEQFV. CDR3 in DNA: TGTGCCAGCAGCTTAGAAGCTAGCGGGTACAATGAGCAGTTCGTC. This rearrangement joins TRBV11-2 to TRBJ2-1; 8 bases are a match to TRBD2. Germline V gene lookup returns CDR1 SGHAT and CDR2 FQNNGV. The CDR3 extends over 15 amino acids. V lost 0 bases, J lost 4 bases, and 2 bases stayed unmatched.

The rearrangement links TRBV28 to TRBJ1-2; D is unresolved. The V gene lost 2 bases and the J gene lost 7 bases, with 5 bases spanning the gap. Germline CDR1 reads MDHEN; CDR2 reads SYDVKM. The CDR3 loop spans 11 amino acids. In DNA form, the CDR3 reads TGTGCCAGCAGTTTAAAGGGTGGCTACACCTTC. It is translated as CASSLKGGYTF.

A note on this clonotype: Just one base apart from a much larger clone, this may be a read error. V is TRBV11-2 and J is TRBJ2-6, with TRBD2 as a possible D gene (6 bases). Looked up from germline, CDR1 is SGHAT and CDR2 is FQNNGV. Trimming stripped 2 bases from V and 4 bases from J, with 24 bases between. The CDR3 spans 20 residues. As DNA, the CDR3 is TGTGCCAGCAGCTTAATCGGTTCGGCAGGAGGGCCCGCCGGGGCCAACGTCCTGACTTTC. This sequence encodes CASSLIGSAGGPAGANVLTF.

The J gene is TRBJ2-1, the V gene TRBV5-1; D may be TRBD1 or TRBD2 (6 bases each). Germline V lookup: CDR1 SGHRS, CDR2 YFSETQ. Trimming removed 0 bases from V and 13 bases from J, with 20 bases in between. CDR3 length: 15 amino acids. The CDR3 DNA follows: TGCGCCAGCAGCTTGGGTGTCGGGGGCCGGCCAGACCAGTTCTTC. Its translation: CASSLGVGGRPDQFF.

This clonotype was counted a few times. The chain links TRBV4-2 to TRBJ2-3; 8 bases match TRBD2. The CDR3 covers 13 residues. CDR1 is LGHNA, CDR2 YNFKEQ, per germline. V lost 4 bases and J lost 6; bases outside the gene matches: 3. CDR3 DNA: TGTGCCAGCAGCCCCTCGGGAGGGGATACGCAGTATTTT. This sequence encodes CASSPSGGDTQYF.

This clonotype was counted once. The chain carries TRBV29-1 and TRBJ2-5; maybe TRBD2 (5 bases). This CDR3 is 13 amino acids long. The V gene's germline CDR1 is SQVTM and CDR2 ANQGSEA. DNA of the CDR3: TGCAGAGTTTACCTTGAGGGATTGGAGACCCAGTACTTC. Translation: CRVYLEGLETQYF.

The rearrangement joins TRBV4-1 to TRBJ2-7; TRBD2 might be the D (7 bases). V was clipped by 2 bases and J by 5 bases, with 19 bases between them. Germline V gene sequence: CDR1 MGHRA, CDR2 YSYEKL. The CDR3 is 16 amino acids. The chain's CDR3 is CASSQPGGAGYHEQYF. In DNA form, the CDR3 reads TGCGCCAGCAGCCAACCTGGGGGGGCAGGGTATCACGAGCAGTACTTC.

The J gene is TRBJ2-5, the V gene TRBV30, with D maybe TRBD2 (6 bases). V was clipped by 5 bases and J by 5 bases, with 12 bases between them. This CDR3 has 12 residues. Germline CDR1 reads GTSNPN; CDR2 reads SVGIG (reference sequence). CDR3 loop: CAWDLGRETQYF. The CDR3 DNA sequence: TGTGCCTGGGATTTGGGGAGGGAGACCCAGTACTTC. Together with reference TRBV30 and TRBJ2-5, the CDR3 gives the full variable domain: SQTIHQWPATLVQPVGSPLSLECTVEGTSNPNLYWYRQAAGRGLQLLFYSVGIGQISSEVPQNLSASRPQDRQFILSSKKLLLSDSGFYLCAWDLGRETQYFGPGTRLLVL.

Concerning this clonotype itself: One end of the junction fails to match germline, which may point to a read error. The V gene is TRBV12-3 or TRBV12-4, the J gene TRBJ2-7; 7 nucleotides align to TRBD1. CDR3 length: 14 residues. As DNA, the CDR3 is TGTGCCAACAGTCCACACAGGGGAGCCTACGAGCAGTACTTC. Its translation is CANSPHRGAYEQYF.

On this clonotype itself: A single base separates this from a much larger clone, so it may be a read error. The chain links TRBV6-2 or TRBV6-3 to TRBJ2-1; no reliable D call. Germline V lookup: CDR1 MNHEY, CDR2 SVGEGT. The CDR3 has 15 amino acids. V lost 7 bases to trimming and J lost 6 bases, with 19 bases between them. CDR3 sequence reads: CASNFASPSINEQFF. In DNA form, the CDR3 reads TGTGCCAGCAATTTTGCTTCACCTTCTATCAATGAGCAGTTCTTC.

The V call is TRBV15, the J call TRBJ1-6; D unresolved. The germline V gene has CDR1 LNHNV and CDR2 YYDKDF (reference sequence). Trimming removed 0 bases from V and 9 bases from J, with 6 bases in between. This CDR3 region has 13 residues. The CDR3 loop is CATSRDPGSPLHF. The CDR3 region has the DNA TGTGCCACCAGCAGAGATCCAGGTTCACCCCTCCACTTT.

V usage is TRBV6-1 and J usage is TRBJ1-2; 8 bases are shared with TRBD1. The CDR3 is 15 residues long. V shed 4 bases, J shed 10 bases, and the junction held 14 bases outside the gene matches. The V gene's germline CDR1 is MNHNS and CDR2 SASEGT. CDR3 region: CASSAPSGGSIDYTF. The DNA for the CDR3 is TGTGCCAGCAGTGCTCCCTCAGGGGGCAGTATTGACTACACCTTC.

To note about this clonotype: One end of the junction is discordant with germline, which a read error may explain. The chain links TRBV5-1 to TRBJ2-7; TRBD2 agrees at 8 bases. This CDR3 has 16 amino acids. CDR1 and CDR2 (germline): SGHRS, YFSETQ. The CDR3 reads CASSLGVSGTRYEQYF. The CDR3 coding sequence is TGCGCAAGCAGCTTGGGGGTTAGCGGGACCCGCTACGAGCAGTACTTC.

This clonotype was detected a few times. The genes are TRBV6-6 and TRBJ2-7, with 9 bases fitting TRBD2. After removal of 8 bases from V and 4 bases from J, the junction contained 15 bases not matched to a gene. In germline, CDR1 is MNHNY, CDR2 SVGAGI (reference sequence). This CDR3 spans 16 amino acids. In nucleotides, the CDR3 is TGTGCCAGCTGGTCATCGGGGAGTAGCGGGAGTTACGAGCAGTACTTC. Translated: CASWSSGSSGSYEQYF.

Ten or more counts support this clonotype. CDR3 nucleotide sequence: TGCGCCAGCAGCCCCGGGGGGCTCGTAGCGGGAGGGCCTGAAGATACGCAGTATTTT. It codes for CASSPGGLVAGGPEDTQYF. The chain combines TRBV4-1 with TRBJ2-3; TRBD2 agrees at 11 bases. Trimming removed 4 bases from V and 5 bases from J; junction bases left unmatched: 17. Germline CDR1 is MGHRA and CDR2 is YSYEKL. CDR3 length equals 19 residues.

This clonotype was recorded a few times. The rearrangement uses TRBV6-2 or TRBV6-3 and TRBJ2-1; D is uncertain. Germline V gene data show CDR1 as MNHEY and CDR2 as SVGEGT. The CDR3 consists of 13 residues. The V end lost 2 bases, the J end lost 4 bases, and 6 bases lay between the germline ends. CDR3 in DNA: TGTGCCAGCAGTTACCGAGGTTACAATGAGCAGTTCTTC. Protein sequence: CASSYRGYNEQFF.

A few counts support this clonotype. The chain links TRBV4-3 to TRBJ1-6; 9 bases fit TRBD1. Trimming took 5 bases from V and 7 from J; bases not matched to a gene: 6. This CDR3 is built from 15 residues. From germline, CDR1 is LGHNA and CDR2 YSLEER. In DNA, the CDR3 is TGCGCCAGCAGCTGGGGGACAGGGCAAAATTCACCCCTCCACTTT. Translated, it gives CASSWGTGQNSPLHF.

A note on this clonotype: The junction departs from germline at one end; a sequencing error may be responsible. The J gene is TRBJ2-7, the V gene TRBV12-3 or TRBV12-4, with D hard to call. The CDR3 runs to 13 residues. CDR3 sequence reads: CASSFGISYEEYF. CDR3 DNA sequence: TGTGCCAGCAGTTTTGGTATTTCCTACGAGGAGTACTTC.

On this clonotype itself: No conserved phenylalanine or tryptophan is present at the end of the CDR3, so a read error is the likely explanation. This chain connects TRBV11-2 to TRBJ2-2; 9 nucleotides line up with TRBD2. CDR3 length: 20 amino acids. Germline V CDR1 and CDR2: SGHAT, FQNNGV. DNA of the CDR3: TGTGCCAGCAGCCAACCCTCAGGACTAGCGTATTCTACGGGGACCGTGGAGCTGTTTCTT. The encoded protein is CASSQPSGLAYSTGTVELFL.

For this clonotype: The junction and the germline gene differ at one end; a read error may be behind it. V is TRBV29-1 and J is TRBJ2-5, with D perhaps TRBD2 (5 bases). This CDR3 is 15 amino acids long. Per the germline V gene, CDR1 is SQVTM and CDR2 is ANQGSEA. The CDR3 nucleotides read TGCAGCGTTGAAATGGCGGGTAGCCCCCAAGAGACCCAGTGCTTC. Its protein product is CSVEMAGSPQETQCF. The full variable domain, its missing parts supplied by reference TRBV29-1 and TRBJ2-5, is SAVISQKPSRDICQRGTSLTIQCQVDSQVTMMFWYRQQPGQSLTLIATANQGSEATYESGFVIDKFPISRPNLTFSTLTVSNMSPEDSSIYLCSVEMAGSPQETQCFGPGTRLLVL.

The chain is built from TRBV2 and TRBJ2-3; 11 bases align to TRBD2. With V trimmed by 6 bases and J by 0 bases, 5 bases remained unmatched. The CDR3 contains 16 residues. CDR1 is SNHLY, CDR2 FYNNEI, per germline. Here the CDR3 reads CASRKGLAVSTDTQYF. Here the CDR3 DNA reads TGTGCCAGCAGGAAGGGACTAGCGGTTAGCACAGATACGCAGTATTTT.

The table lists this clonotype with a few counts. This sequence joins TRBV6-6 and TRBJ2-7; TRBD1 matches 12 bases. Germline trimming cut 2 bases from V and 7 bases from J; bases unmatched to any gene: 6. Germline loops: CDR1 MNHNY, CDR2 SVGAGI (reference sequence). The CDR3 consists of 15 residues. In nucleotides, the CDR3 is TGTGCCAGCAGTTACAGGGGACAGGGGGCCGAGGAGCAGTACTTC. Protein sequence: CASSYRGQGAEEQYF.

This clonotype came up many times. This chain connects TRBV4-3 to TRBJ2-7; D unresolved. Germline V gene lookup returns CDR1 LGHNA and CDR2 YSLEER. V gave up 1 base and J gave up 7 bases, with 5 bases separating them. This CDR3 is built from 11 residues. Written as DNA, the CDR3 is TGCGCCAGCAGCCAAGGGAGAGAGCAGTACTTC. It specifies CASSQGREQYF.

J is TRBJ2-5 and V is TRBV4-1; D is uncertain. The CDR3 runs to 14 residues. The V end was cut by 0 bases, the J end by 4 bases, with 9 bases between. Germline CDR1 is MGHRA and CDR2 is YSYEKL. Here the CDR3 reads CASSQERGPETQYF. CDR3 DNA: TGCGCCAGCAGCCAAGAACGCGGACCAGAGACCCAGTACTTC.

As for this clonotype: Compared with germline, one end of the junction differs, possibly owing to a read error. In DNA form, the CDR3 reads TGTGCCAGCAGTTACGAGGGTGGGAGCAGAGATACGCAGTATTTT. Its translation: CASSYEGGSRDTQYF. The chain employs TRBV6-2 or TRBV6-3 and TRBJ2-3; possible D gene TRBD2, 5 bases. The germline V gene has CDR1 MNHEY and CDR2 SVGEGT. This CDR3 region has 15 residues.

The chain recombines TRBV5-6 with TRBJ2-3, with 11 bases that match TRBD2. This CDR3 is 17 amino acids long. Germline trimming cut 2 bases from V and 4 bases from J; bases unmatched to any gene: 9. The V gene's germline CDR1 is SGHDT and CDR2 YYEEEE. The CDR3 region has the DNA TGTGCCAGCAGCTTCGGTAGCGGGAGGGCCTTCGCAGATACGCAGTATTTT. Its translation is CASSFGSGRAFADTQYF.

As for this clonotype: An end of the junction does not agree with germline; a read error may underlie this. The J gene is TRBJ1-3, the V gene TRBV6-5, with D unclear. The CDR3 covers 15 residues. CDR1 and CDR2 from the germline V gene are MNHEY and SVGAGI. This CDR3 is CVSSYRSYSGNTIYF. CDR3 sequence (DNA): TGTGTCAGCAGTTATCGGTCGTACTCTGGAAACACCATATATTTT.

The rearrangement joins TRBV7-9 to TRBJ2-5, with TRBD2 matching 9 bases. CDR3 size: 17 residues. Germline-derived CDR1 and CDR2 are SEHNR and FQNEAQ (reference sequence). The J segment lost 0 bases and the V segment lost 4 bases, leaving 9 bases of the junction unmatched. The CDR3 loop is CASSSHRRLADQETQYF. In DNA, the CDR3 is TGTGCCAGCAGCTCACACAGGAGACTAGCGGACCAAGAGACCCAGTACTTC.

Regarding this clonotype: Germline is not matched at one junction end, which may reflect a read error. The V call is TRBV29-1, the J call TRBJ2-5; no reliable D call. There are 14 residues in the CDR3. The germline V gene has CDR1 SQVTM and CDR2 ANQGSEA. The CDR3 loop reads CSVVEYVDQETQYF. The CDR3 DNA is TGCAGCGTTGTCGAATATGTCGACCAAGAGACCCAATACTTC.

A note on this clonotype: At one of its ends the junction is not consistent with the germline gene, which may arise from a read error. In DNA, the CDR3 is TGTGCCAGCAGTTTCCCCCTAGCGGGGGCTCGCACAGATACACAGTATTTT. It encodes CASSFPLAGARTDTQYF. The chain links TRBV12-3 or TRBV12-4 to TRBJ2-3, with 10 bases aligning to TRBD2. The CDR3 spans 17 residues.

In this sample, this clonotype turned up many times. This chain connects TRBV4-2 to TRBJ2-7, with a weak D call TRBD1 (5 bases). CDR1 and CDR2 (germline): LGHNA, YNFKEQ. With 0 bases removed from V and 6 bases from J, the gap between germline ends came to 18 bases. This CDR3 has 16 residues. The CDR3 coding sequence is TGTGCCAGCAGCCAAGATCTTGCCGCCAGGACATCCGAGCAGTACTTC. As protein: CASSQDLAARTSEQYF.